The TCR beta chain under discussion was sequenced for a study of blood T cell repertoires in COVID-19. Study summary: PBMCs, B-cell-depleted T cells, or T cells provided the cDNA or gDNA that made up the material.

The CDR3 is made up of 12 amino acids. The V end lost 2 bases, the J end lost 10 bases, and 11 bases lay between the germline ends. Germline-derived CDR1 and CDR2 are MNHEY and SVGAGI. This table comes from immunoSEQ multiplex PCR, and its TCRdb copy is limited to in-frame clones, with some not included. The sample consists of 150,000 to 200,000 clones, 60% to 80% of them appearing once. The receptor was isolated from a man aged 60-69 years with active or convalescent COVID-19. Sequenced input: peripheral blood. The chain combines TRBV6-5 with TRBJ1-1; possibly TRBD1 for D (6 bases). The CDR3 protein is CASSYGPRGAFF. DNA for the CDR3: TGTGCCAGCAGTTACGGGCCCAGGGGAGCTTTCTTT.